The sequence of this T cell receptor (beta chain) was determined in a study of identical twins. General study findings and limits: Fewer insertions were carried by abundant cord blood beta clonotypes, but none was seen in memory repertoires. Excess sharing between twins was weaker in beta out-of-frame sequences. The study found excess low generation probability among twin-shared out-of-frame alpha sequences.

This clonotype was counted only a few times. Its antigen is undetermined. TCRdb processed the 5' RACE reads anew with MiXCR; each CDR3 protein has one entry. This sample yields 350,000 to 450,000 distinct CDR3 sequences, of which about a fifth are seen a single time; approximately 12% belongs to the top ten. The germline V gene encodes CDR1 SQVTM and CDR2 ANQGSEA. With 4 bases removed from V and 5 bases from J, the gap between germline ends came to 18 bases. The length of the CDR3 is 15 residues. This chain joins TRBV29-1 and TRBJ2-1; TRBD2 is a possible D gene (7 bases). The sample comprised naive T cells sorted from blood. This clonotype was sampled from a man in his fifties or sixties in good health. The CDR3 spells CSVGGASGNHNEQFF. CDR3 coding DNA: TGCAGCGTTGGGGGGGCTAGCGGAAATCACAATGAGCAGTTCTTC.